This entry concerns a single TCR beta chain. Its antigen is as yet unknown. This sample is drawn from a study of long-term antiretroviral therapy in people with HIV. Points from the study as a whole: Against controls, HIV repertoires showed narrower ranges of CDR3 length. The ART regimens used between 2004 and 2017 may be less effective than current ones.

With survey level as its setting, the immunoSEQ assay was v3.0. Sequencing aimed at roughly 40,000-50,000 T-cell genomes per sample. The protocol was immunoSEQ multiplex PCR, while the TCRdb copy is restricted to in-frame clones and leaves out a portion. This sample has tens of thousands of clones, with approximately 84% found just once. V dropped 5 bases and J dropped 4; count of bases not matched to a gene: 14. CDR1 MNHEY and CDR2 SMNVEV come from the germline V gene (reference sequence). There are 16 residues in the CDR3. The sequences come from unsorted PBMCs, collected 0.5 years after starting antiretroviral therapy. The rearrangement links TRBV27 to TRBJ2-7; 7 bases are a match to TRBD1. The receptor comes from a man between 18 and 29 years old with HIV. The CDR3 spells CASSPRQGPNGYEQYF. The CDR3 DNA follows: TGTGCCAGCAGTCCGAGACAGGGTCCCAACGGTTACGAGCAGTACTTC.